This T cell receptor (beta chain) was profiled in a study of blood T cells in healthy people across ages. Primed by a sample-barcoded 5' primer and a J-beta primer mix, a second PCR proceeded for 7 to 11 cycles. Each of the cDNA molecules was tagged by a template-switch adaptor with 12 random nucleotides. TCRdb independently ran MiXCR on the 5' RACE reads; one entry per CDR3 protein. The sample includes around 2 million distinct CDR3 sequences, more than 35% of them seen just once. Trimming removed 0 bases at V and 5 bases at J, with 12 bases between. CDR3 size: 15 residues. Per the germline V gene, CDR1 is SGHRS and CDR2 is YFSETQ.

The sequencing input was blood. This TCR derives from a human donor in good health. This chain joins TRBV5-1 and TRBJ2-1; possibly TRBD2 for D (5 bases). In DNA form, the CDR3 reads TGCGCCAGCAGCTTGGGTACGGGGATTAACAATGAGCAGTTCTTC. Translating gives CASSLGTGINNEQFF.